This TCR beta chain came from a study of shared T cell receptors in the human thymus. Germline CDR1 and CDR2: MDHEN and SYDVKM. The CDR3 loop spans 18 amino acids. Unmatched junction bases numbered 14, after V lost 5 bases and J lost 4 bases. Measured with immunoSEQ multiplex PCR; TCRdb has only the in-frame clones, and not every one. The sample records about 380,000 clones, roughly 94% being singletons. The V call is TRBV28, the J call TRBJ2-1; the match to TRBD2 covers 10 bases. Sequencing used thymocytes. The receptor was isolated from a human donor. CDR3 region: CASSLSGRPINNYNEQFF. The DNA of the CDR3 is TGTGCCAGCAGTCTTAGCGGGAGGCCTATCAACAATTACAATGAGCAGTTCTTC.